This T cell receptor (beta chain) was sequenced for a study of blood T cells in healthy people across ages. The CDR3 extends over 15 amino acids. CDR1 is LGHDT and CDR2 is YNNKEL in the germline V gene (reference sequence). There are a few counts of this clonotype. Antigen unknown. Study-wide findings and caveats: Estimated diversity across one million T cells was deemed an underestimate.

Then a second PCR, running about 6 to 12 cycles, was carried out with a sample-barcoded 5' primer and a J-beta primer mix. TCRdb recomputed calls from the 5' RACE reads with MiXCR, one row per CDR3 protein. Of fewer than 2 million distinct CDR3 sequences in the sample, about 39% were seen once. The chain is built from TRBV3-1 and TRBJ2-4; possible D gene TRBD1, 5 bases. The J call may be wrong; the DNA end is better matched by TRBJ2-7. Sequenced sample: blood. This TCR came from a human donor in good health. The CDR3 loop is CASSPGDSGSYEQYF. CDR3 bases: TGTGCCAGCAGCCCGGGTGACAGTGGTTCCTACGAGCAGTACTTC.